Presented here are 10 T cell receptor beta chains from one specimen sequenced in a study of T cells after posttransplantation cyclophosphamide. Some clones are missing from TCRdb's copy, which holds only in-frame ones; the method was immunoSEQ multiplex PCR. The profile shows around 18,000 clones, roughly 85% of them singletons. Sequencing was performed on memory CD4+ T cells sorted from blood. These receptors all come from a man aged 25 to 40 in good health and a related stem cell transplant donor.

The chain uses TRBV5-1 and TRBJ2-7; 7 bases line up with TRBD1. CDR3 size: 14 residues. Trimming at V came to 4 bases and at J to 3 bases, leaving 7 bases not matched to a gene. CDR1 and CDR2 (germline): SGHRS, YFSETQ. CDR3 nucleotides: TGCGCCAGCAGCGGGGGACAGCTTAACTACGAGCAGTACTTC. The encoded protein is CASSGGQLNYEQYF.

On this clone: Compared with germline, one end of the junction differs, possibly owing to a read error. In nucleotides, the CDR3 is TGTGCCAGTAGTATATTCCCCGGGACATTTACTTTT. Its protein product is CASSIFPGTFTF. V gene TRBV19 combines with J gene TRBJ1-6; a possible D gene is TRBD1 (6 bases). The CDR3 consists of 12 residues. The germline CDR1 and CDR2 sequences are LNHDA and SQIVND (reference sequence).

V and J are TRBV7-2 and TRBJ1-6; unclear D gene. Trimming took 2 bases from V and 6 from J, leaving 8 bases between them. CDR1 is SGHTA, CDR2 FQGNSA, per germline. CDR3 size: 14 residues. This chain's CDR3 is CASSLFPPNSPLHF. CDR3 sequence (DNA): TGTGCCAGCAGCTTATTCCCTCCTAATTCACCCCTCCACTTT.

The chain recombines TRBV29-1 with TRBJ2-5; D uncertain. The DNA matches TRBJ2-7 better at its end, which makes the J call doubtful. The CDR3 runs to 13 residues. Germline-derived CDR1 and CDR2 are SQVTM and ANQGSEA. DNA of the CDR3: TGCAGCGTTCTCCTCTCTCCTGTGGGCGAGCAGTACTTC. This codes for CSVLLSPVGEQYF.

Written as DNA, the CDR3 is TGTGCCAGTAGTGGGATTGGGGGGGGCGAGACCCAGTACTTC. Amino acid sequence: CASSGIGGGETQYF. The J gene is TRBJ2-5, the V gene TRBV19, with D perhaps TRBD2 (7 bases). The CDR3 sequence is 14 residues long. The V gene lost 5 bases and the J gene lost 5 bases, with 15 bases spanning the gap. CDR1 and CDR2 (germline): LNHDA, SQIVND (reference sequence).

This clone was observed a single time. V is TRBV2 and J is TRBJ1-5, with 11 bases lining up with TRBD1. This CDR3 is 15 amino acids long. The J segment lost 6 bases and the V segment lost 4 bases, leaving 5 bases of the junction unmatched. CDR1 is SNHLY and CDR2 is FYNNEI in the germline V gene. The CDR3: CASSGTGGGGQPQHF. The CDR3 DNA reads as TGTGCCAGCAGTGGGACAGGGGGCGGAGGTCAGCCCCAGCATTTT.

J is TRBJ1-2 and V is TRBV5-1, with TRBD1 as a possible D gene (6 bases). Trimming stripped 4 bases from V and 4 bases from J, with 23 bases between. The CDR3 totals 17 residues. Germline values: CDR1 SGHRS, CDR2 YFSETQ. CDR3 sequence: CASSLGSQGPPGYGYTF. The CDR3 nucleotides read TGCGCCAGCAGCCTAGGGTCGCAGGGGCCGCCCGGCTATGGCTACACCTTC.

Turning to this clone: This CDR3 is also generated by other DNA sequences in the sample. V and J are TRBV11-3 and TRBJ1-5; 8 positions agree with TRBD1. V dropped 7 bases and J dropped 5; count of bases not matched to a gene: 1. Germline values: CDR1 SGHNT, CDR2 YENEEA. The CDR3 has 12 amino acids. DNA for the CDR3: TGTGCCAGCACGACAGGGGATCAGCCCCAGCATTTT. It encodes CASTTGDQPQHF.

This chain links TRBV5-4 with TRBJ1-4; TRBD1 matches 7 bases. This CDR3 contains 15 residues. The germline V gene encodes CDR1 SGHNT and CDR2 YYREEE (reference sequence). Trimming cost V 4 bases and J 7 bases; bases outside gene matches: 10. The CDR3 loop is CASSPSVDRREKLFF. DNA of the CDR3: TGTGCCAGCAGCCCGAGCGTGGACAGGCGTGAAAAACTGTTTTTT.

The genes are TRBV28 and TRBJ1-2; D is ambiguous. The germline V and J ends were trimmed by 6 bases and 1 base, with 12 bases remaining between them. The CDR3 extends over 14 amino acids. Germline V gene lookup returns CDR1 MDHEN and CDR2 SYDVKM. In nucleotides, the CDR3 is TGTGCCAGCAGCCCATTCCAGATTAACTATGGCTACACCTTC. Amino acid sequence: CASSPFQINYGYTF.